The 27 T cell receptor beta chains in this list originate from one sample, sequenced in a study of blood T cells in healthy people across ages (dated by TCRdb to about 2015). Libraries were constructed by 5' RACE. TCRdb records Illumina HiSeq 2500 as the sequencer. The second PCR ran for about 6 to 11 cycles and used a J-beta primer mix along with a sample-barcoded 5' primer. The public reads were reprocessed in TCRdb via fastp at Q25 and MiXCR, keeping in-frame beta chains. Every entry covers one CDR3 protein and lists the most common genes and DNA from its rows. Recorded for this sample are more than 900,000 distinct CDR3 sequences; under 30% of them occurred a single time. In total, the top ten clones hold 0.65% to 0.75% of the sample. The same sample was also used in a study of T cells of mothers and their children.

Sequencing was performed on blood. Receptors were obtained from a girl aged 2 to 9 in good health.

This clonotype came up a few times. The V call is TRBV12-3 or TRBV12-4, the J call TRBJ2-7, with a weak D call TRBD1 (6 bases). With 3 bases removed from V and 7 bases from J, the gap between germline ends came to 13 bases. This CDR3 comprises 13 residues. CDR3 coding DNA: TGTGCCAGCAGTTTGGGGGCCCTCGGAGAGCAGTACTTC. Amino acid sequence: CASSLGALGEQYF.

This clonotype was counted only a few times. This chain uses TRBV20-1 with TRBJ2-7; D is ambiguous. The CDR3 covers 14 residues. Trimming stripped 0 bases from V and 1 base from J, with 10 bases between. CDR1 is DFQATT and CDR2 is SNEGSKA in the germline V gene (reference sequence). The CDR3 DNA reads as TGCAGTGCTAGAGATCCAACCGGGTCCTACGAGCAGTACTTC. It is translated as CSARDPTGSYEQYF.

Regarding this clonotype: The junction departs from germline at one end; a sequencing error may be responsible. This chain connects TRBV4-2 to TRBJ2-1, with D possibly TRBD2 on 6 matching bases. This CDR3 is built from 14 residues. CDR1 and CDR2 (germline): LGHNA, YNFKEQ. This chain's CDR3 is CASSQGLGKYERFF. The CDR3 bases are TGTGCCAGCAGCCAAGGACTAGGGAAGTATGAGCGGTTCTTC.

This clonotype was observed a handful of times. The chain employs TRBV12-3 or TRBV12-4 and TRBJ1-2; D perhaps matches TRBD1 (5 bases). This CDR3 contains 13 residues. Trimming cost V 3 bases and J 7 bases, with 12 bases left between them. The CDR3 DNA sequence: TGTGCCAGCAGTTTCCCGCAGGGCGGTGGCTACACCTTC. It yields the protein CASSFPQGGGYTF.

Remarks on this clonotype: At one of its ends the junction is not consistent with the germline gene, which may arise from a read error. This chain links TRBV28 with TRBJ2-5; D is uncertain. The CDR3 length is 11 residues. From germline, CDR1 is MDHEN and CDR2 SYDVKM. CDR3 DNA sequence: TGTGCCAGCAGTGTATGGGCGGAGCAGTACTTC. It specifies CASSVWAEQYF.

The chain is built from TRBV10-3 and TRBJ1-1, with D perhaps TRBD1 (5 bases). The CDR3 contains 13 residues. Per germline, CDR1 ENHRY and CDR2 SYGVKD. V was shortened by 9 bases and J by 4 bases, with 15 bases between the two germline ends. CDR3 in DNA: TGTGCCATTCAGGGTAATGAGGCCACTGAAGCTTTCTTT. Protein sequence: CAIQGNEATEAFF.

This clonotype has just a few counts. At one boundary the junction diverges from the germline segment, which might be a read error. V is TRBV9 and J is TRBJ2-1; tentatively, D is TRBD1 or TRBD2 (6 bases each). This CDR3 has 14 amino acids. Germline V lookup: CDR1 SGDLS, CDR2 YYNGEE. In DNA, the CDR3 is TGTACCAGCAGCGTAGGGGGGAGACAGGATGAGCAGTTCTTC. It translates to CTSSVGGRQDEQFF.

DNA for the CDR3: TGCAGCGTTGAACAGGAGGGGTTTTACTATGGCTACACCTTC. It codes for CSVEQEGFYYGYTF. The chain has TRBV29-1 and TRBJ1-2; perhaps TRBD1 as D (5 bases). The CDR3 has 14 amino acids. Germline V gene data show CDR1 as SQVTM and CDR2 as ANQGSEA. The germline V and J ends were trimmed by 2 bases and 3 bases, with 13 bases remaining between them.

This clonotype was observed many times. The chain has TRBV5-1 and TRBJ2-5; 13 bases match TRBD2. CDR3 length: 15 residues. CDR1 SGHRS and CDR2 YFSETQ come from the germline V gene. Unmatched junction bases numbered 5, after V lost 7 bases and J lost 2 bases. For the CDR3, the DNA is TGCGCCAGCGCTCCGGGACTAGCGGGGCAAGAGACCCAGTACTTC. This gives the protein CASAPGLAGQETQYF.

This clonotype was counted a few times. The rearrangement uses TRBV14 and TRBJ1-6, with D tentatively TRBD1 (5 bases). The CDR3 length is 13 residues. V was cut by 3 bases and J by 8 bases, with 8 bases left in between. CDR1 is SGHDN and CDR2 is FVKESK in the germline V gene. CDR3 DNA sequence: TGTGCCAGCAGCCAGGGGGTATATTCACCCCTCCACTTT. Protein: CASSQGVYSPLHF.

This clonotype appeared a few times. The rearrangement joins TRBV11-2 to TRBJ2-5; 9 bases fit TRBD2. The closer fit of TRBJ2-1 to the DNA end suggests the J call may be wrong. The CDR3 runs to 16 residues. From germline, CDR1 is SGHAT and CDR2 FQNNGV. CDR3 coding DNA: TGTGCCAGCAGATCTTGGGCGGGAGGGTTTTCGAATGAGCAGTTCTTC. Protein sequence: CASRSWAGGFSNEQFF.

This clonotype showed up just a few times. DNA of the CDR3: TGCGCCAGCAGCTCCGCAGGGGAACAATCCTACGAGCAGTACTTC. As protein: CASSSAGEQSYEQYF. This sequence joins TRBV5-1 and TRBJ2-7; TRBD1 might be the D (6 bases). The germline V gene has CDR1 SGHRS and CDR2 YFSETQ. Trimming stripped 3 bases from V and 1 base from J, with 14 bases between. This CDR3 comprises 15 residues.

This clonotype turned up a few times. The chain recombines TRBV7-3 with TRBJ1-1; TRBD1 aligns across 8 bases. Trimming took 4 bases from V and 1 from J; bases not matched to a gene: 5. The CDR3 is 15 residues long. From germline, CDR1 is SGHTA and CDR2 FQGTGA. The CDR3, as DNA: TGTGCCAGCAGCTCCGGACAGGGCTGGAACACTGAAGCTTTCTTT. This gives the protein CASSSGQGWNTEAFF. Using reference TRBV7-3 and TRBJ1-1 for the parts outside the CDR3, the full variable domain is GAGVSQTPSNKVTEKGKYVELRCDPISGHTALYWYRQSLGQGPEFLIYFQGTGAADDSGLPNDRFFAVRPEGSVSTLKIQRTERGDSAVYLCASSSGQGWNTEAFFGQGTRLTVV.

This clonotype was counted a few times. This chain connects TRBV25-1 to TRBJ2-7, with D hard to call. CDR1 MGHDK and CDR2 SYGVNS come from the germline V gene. The V gene lost 2 bases and the J gene lost 3 bases, with 8 bases spanning the gap. The CDR3 consists of 13 residues. This chain's CDR3 is CASSEVRYYEQYF. The CDR3 region has the DNA TGTGCCAGCAGTGAAGTAAGGTACTACGAGCAGTACTTC.

There are a few counts of this clonotype. The chain is built from TRBV27 and TRBJ1-2; 7 nucleotides line up with TRBD1. Germline V gives CDR1 MNHEY, CDR2 SMNVEV (reference sequence). The J segment lost 5 bases and the V segment lost 6 bases, leaving 9 bases of the junction unmatched. The CDR3 contains 14 residues. CDR3 DNA: TGTGCCAGCAGGGCCGCTACAGGGGAATATGGCTACACCTTC. Translated, it gives CASRAATGEYGYTF.

The table lists this clonotype with a few counts. The chain has TRBV20-1 and TRBJ2-5, with TRBD1 matching 10 bases. TRBJ2-7 matches the DNA end more closely, so the J call is doubtful. In germline, CDR1 is DFQATT, CDR2 SNEGSKA (reference sequence). The CDR3 loop spans 15 amino acids. The CDR3 reads CSARPRTGGIYEQYF. The CDR3 DNA is TGCAGTGCTAGACCCCGGACAGGGGGGATCTACGAGCAGTACTTC.

This clonotype has more than one count but fewer than ten. The chain uses TRBV24-1 and TRBJ2-2; D perhaps matches TRBD1 (5 bases). The CDR3 length is 14 residues. Germline CDR1 is KGHDR and CDR2 is SFDVKD. Trimming pared 5 bases from V and 5 bases from J, leaving 11 bases between. CDR3 sequence reads: CATSGQGETGELFF. CDR3 DNA: TGTGCCACCAGTGGCCAGGGTGAAACCGGGGAGCTGTTTTTT.

This chain uses TRBV7-6 with TRBJ2-3; no firm D call. CDR3 length: 15 amino acids. Trimming left V 4 bases short and J 0 bases short, with 11 bases between. Germline V CDR1 and CDR2: SGHVS, FNYEAQ. The CDR3 sequence is CASSSTPISTDTQYF. The CDR3, as DNA: TGTGCCAGCAGCTCTACGCCTATTAGCACAGATACGCAGTATTTT. The full variable domain, in which reference TRBV7-6 and TRBJ2-3 provide the parts outside the CDR3, is GAGVSQSPRYKVTKRGQDVALRCDPISGHVSLYWYRQALGQGPEFLTYFNYEAQQDKSGLPNDRFSAERPEGSISTLTIQRTEQRDSAMYRCASSSTPISTDTQYFGPGTRLTVL.

The chain couples TRBV14 to TRBJ1-4, with 7 bases fitting TRBD1. The ends lost 8 bases at V and 5 bases at J; junction bases unmatched: 8. The CDR3 covers 14 residues. The germline V gene encodes CDR1 SGHDN and CDR2 FVKESK. In DNA, the CDR3 is TGTGCCAGCGGAACAGGGGCGAAGAATGAAAAACTGTTTTTT. Its translation is CASGTGAKNEKLFF.

The table lists this clonotype with a few counts. The chain is built from TRBV11-2 and TRBJ2-2, with 7 nucleotides matching TRBD2. V lost 5 bases to trimming and J lost 4 bases; unmatched junction nucleotides: 7. CDR1 is SGHAT and CDR2 is FQNNGV in the germline V gene. The CDR3 is 15 amino acids. The CDR3 reads CASSPRLAVTGELFF. CDR3 coding DNA: TGTGCCAGCAGCCCAAGACTAGCTGTCACCGGGGAGCTGTTTTTT.

This clonotype was recorded a few times. The chain has TRBV7-2 and TRBJ2-3; D remains ambiguous. The germline V gene has CDR1 SGHTA and CDR2 FQGNSA. The V and J ends lost 3 bases and 6 bases respectively, with 16 bases between them. The CDR3 spans 15 residues. The CDR3 reads CASSFAGLISDTQYF. As DNA, the CDR3 is TGTGCCAGCAGCTTTGCCGGCCTCATATCGGATACGCAGTATTTT.

This clonotype has only a few counts. The chain joins TRBV9 to TRBJ2-7, with D perhaps assigned TRBD1 or TRBD2 (5 bases each). The V end lost 0 bases, the J end lost 6 bases, and 16 bases lay between the germline ends. CDR1 SGDLS and CDR2 YYNGEE come from the germline V gene. This CDR3 spans 15 amino acids. The CDR3 DNA reads TGTGCCAGCAGCGTAGGGGGACCGGGGTTCACCGAGCAGTACTTC. Its translation is CASSVGGPGFTEQYF.

The J gene is TRBJ2-3, the V gene TRBV7-9, with 7 bases fitting TRBD2. V lost 6 bases and J lost 10; bases outside the gene matches: 10. Germline CDR1 SEHNR, CDR2 FQNEAQ (reference sequence). The CDR3 is 13 residues long. The CDR3 region is CASSQILAEAQYF. The CDR3 DNA sequence: TGTGCCAGCAGTCAAATTCTAGCGGAGGCGCAGTATTTT.

There are a few counts of this clonotype. J is TRBJ2-4 and V is TRBV3-1; D gene unclear. Trimming cost V 1 base and J 3 bases, with 7 bases left between them. The CDR3 is 14 residues long. The germline V gene encodes CDR1 LGHDT and CDR2 YNNKEL (reference sequence). CDR3 sequence reads: CASSQGVNKNIQYF. The CDR3 nucleotides are TGTGCCAGCAGCCAAGGCGTAAACAAAAACATTCAGTACTTC.

The chain couples TRBV20-1 to TRBJ2-7; no clear D gene. The CDR3 is made up of 15 amino acids. The V and J ends lost 0 bases and 4 bases respectively, with 16 bases between them. CDR1 DFQATT and CDR2 SNEGSKA come from the germline V gene (reference sequence). CDR3 sequence reads: CSARDLDGGFYEQYF. CDR3 coding DNA: TGCAGTGCTAGAGACTTGGACGGCGGATTTTACGAGCAGTACTTC.

A few counts support this clonotype. Possible read error: a much larger clone is one base away. The CDR3 region has the DNA TGTGCTAGCAGCCCTGGAGGGAGCCACGAGCAGTACTTC. Encoded protein: CASSPGGSHEQYF. The chain has TRBV7-7 and TRBJ2-7; D possibly corresponds to TRBD2 (6 bases). The CDR3 has 13 amino acids. Germline CDR1 is SSHAT and CDR2 is FNYEAQ (reference sequence).

Only a few counts were recorded for this clonotype. CDR3 region: CASSQGQERGYEQYF. In nucleotides, the CDR3 is TGCGCCAGCAGCCAAGGGCAGGAAAGGGGCTACGAGCAGTACTTC. This chain connects TRBV4-1 to TRBJ2-7; D possibly corresponds to TRBD1 (5 bases). The CDR3 contains 15 residues. Germline CDR1 reads MGHRA; CDR2 reads YSYEKL. Trimming removed 1 base at V and 3 bases at J, with 13 bases between.